The 25 T cell receptor beta chains presented below share a single source sample, sequenced in a study of T cells after yellow fever vaccination. Via MiXCR, TCRdb re-called the 5' RACE reads, giving one row per CDR3 protein. The table records roughly 63,000 distinct CDR3 sequences, around 7.4% of them present only once. The source was CD8+ T cells sorted from PBMCs, collected 15 days after the yellow fever booster vaccination. The receptor set was obtained from a man aged 30 to 45 who received the YFV17D yellow fever vaccine.

This clonotype showed up many times. This chain joins TRBV29-1 and TRBJ1-1; D perhaps matches TRBD1 (6 bases). V lost 0 bases and J 2 bases, leaving 13 bases between the germline ends. The CDR3 contains 15 residues. Looked up from germline, CDR1 is SQVTM and CDR2 is ANQGSEA. The CDR3 DNA is TGCAGCGTTGAAGATATACAGGGCTATAACACTGAAGCTTTCTTT. It yields the protein CSVEDIQGYNTEAFF.

This clonotype has ten or more counts. The V call is TRBV9, the J call TRBJ2-1; 7 positions agree with TRBD1. There are 13 residues in the CDR3. Germline V lookup: CDR1 SGDLS, CDR2 YYNGEE. The J segment lost 7 bases and the V segment lost 3 bases, leaving 4 bases of the junction unmatched. Here the CDR3 DNA reads TGTGCCAGCAGCGCCCCACAGGGGAATGAGCAGTTCTTC. It is translated as CASSAPQGNEQFF.

This clonotype was seen ten or more times. The rearrangement links TRBV6-1 to TRBJ2-7; tentative D call: TRBD2 (6 bases). The germline V gene encodes CDR1 MNHNS and CDR2 SASEGT. Trimming left V 6 bases short and J 0 bases short, with 15 bases between. The CDR3 is made up of 15 amino acids. CDR3 sequence reads: CASSPGGVLSYEQYF. CDR3 DNA sequence: TGTGCCAGCAGCCCTGGAGGGGTCCTCTCCTACGAGCAGTACTTC.

This clonotype was counted at least ten times. The CDR3 loop reads CSVKTSEAYEQYF. In nucleotides, the CDR3 is TGCAGCGTCAAGACTAGCGAGGCCTACGAGCAGTACTTC. The V and J genes are TRBV29-1 and TRBJ2-7; 8 bases are a match to TRBD2. This CDR3 has 13 residues. The J segment lost 2 bases and the V segment lost 6 bases, leaving 6 bases of the junction unmatched. The germline V gene encodes CDR1 SQVTM and CDR2 ANQGSEA.

There are many counts of this clonotype. The rearrangement uses TRBV3-1 and TRBJ2-5; perhaps TRBD1 as D (5 bases). This CDR3 is built from 15 residues. Trimming took 3 bases from V and 1 from J, leaving 12 bases between them. Looked up from germline, CDR1 is LGHDT and CDR2 is YNNKEL (reference sequence). The CDR3 region is CASSQLPGFQETQYF. In DNA, the CDR3 is TGTGCCAGCAGCCAGTTACCAGGGTTCCAAGAGACCCAGTACTTC.

DNA for the CDR3: TGTGCCAGCAGTCCGCTCGGGGGCGCGGGGGGAGAGACCCAGTACTTC. Translating gives CASSPLGGAGGETQYF. The chain recombines TRBV27 with TRBJ2-5, with 8 positions matching TRBD2. Germline trimming cut 5 bases from V and 4 bases from J; bases unmatched to any gene: 12. The CDR3 loop spans 16 amino acids. Germline CDR1 and CDR2: MNHEY and SMNVEV (reference sequence).

In its sample, this clonotype was seen many times. The rearrangement links TRBV4-2 to TRBJ2-7; D might be TRBD2 (5 bases). V was clipped by 3 bases and J by 1 base, with 10 bases between them. The CDR3 loop spans 14 amino acids. Germline V gene data show CDR1 as LGHNA and CDR2 as YNFKEQ. The CDR3 DNA is TGTGCCAGCAGCCAGGGAGACTCGTCCTACGAGCAGTACTTC. Encoded protein: CASSQGDSSYEQYF.

This sequence joins TRBV20-1 and TRBJ2-3; D gene unclear. The CDR3 runs 15 residues. CDR1 and CDR2 from the germline V gene are DFQATT and SNEGSKA (reference sequence). V shed 0 bases and J shed 4 bases, with 14 bases lying between them. The CDR3 coding sequence is TGCAGTGCTAGAGATCGAGACCCTGGGCCAGATACGCAGTATTTT. It specifies CSARDRDPGPDTQYF.

V usage is TRBV5-1 and J usage is TRBJ2-1; 7 positions match TRBD2. This CDR3 has 18 residues. The junction had 11 bases not matched to a gene; V was cut back by 0 bases and J by 2 bases. Germline CDR1 SGHRS, CDR2 YFSETQ. The CDR3: CASSLGLAEVLTYNEQFF. The CDR3 nucleotides are TGCGCCAGCAGCTTGGGCCTAGCGGAAGTCTTGACCTACAATGAGCAGTTCTTC.

This clonotype was observed a few times. CDR3 in amino acids: CASSWTSGRMDTQYF. CDR3 sequence (DNA): TGTGCCAGCAGCTGGACTAGCGGGAGGATGGATACGCAGTATTTT. The rearrangement joins TRBV7-2 to TRBJ2-3; 14 bases line up with TRBD2. Unmatched junction bases numbered 3, after V lost 4 bases and J lost 6 bases. This CDR3 comprises 15 residues. From germline, CDR1 is SGHTA and CDR2 FQGNSA.

This clonotype showed up many times. The V call is TRBV27, the J call TRBJ2-2, with unresolved D. Germline assignment: CDR1 MNHEY and CDR2 SMNVEV (reference sequence). Trimming left V 5 bases short and J 5 bases short, with 12 bases between. This CDR3 is 14 amino acids long. The CDR3 loop reads CASSLPTHTGELFF. CDR3 nucleotides: TGTGCCAGCAGTCTCCCGACCCATACCGGGGAGCTGTTTTTT.

This clonotype occurred many times. This chain joins TRBV4-2 and TRBJ2-3; D might be TRBD2 (6 bases). The CDR3 consists of 18 residues. Germline-derived CDR1 and CDR2 are LGHNA and YNFKEQ. V dropped 1 base and J dropped 2 bases, with 19 bases sitting between them. CDR3 loop: CASSQVPSGTGYTDTQYF. In DNA, the CDR3 is TGTGCCAGCAGCCAAGTGCCCTCCGGGACTGGATACACAGATACGCAGTATTTT.

At least ten counts were recorded for this clonotype. This chain connects TRBV12-3 or TRBV12-4 to TRBJ1-2; a weak D match, TRBD1 (6 bases). This CDR3 contains 14 residues. Trimming took off 3 bases at V and 4 bases at J, with 12 bases between the two ends. CDR3 region: CASSFLGGSYGYTF. The CDR3 DNA is TGTGCCAGCAGTTTCCTAGGGGGAAGCTATGGCTACACCTTC.

This clonotype was picked up many times. The chain uses TRBV20-1 and TRBJ1-5, with 7 bases that match TRBD1. J gave up 6 bases and V 0 bases, and 8 bases lay outside the gene matches. This CDR3 has 15 residues. Germline V CDR1 and CDR2: DFQATT, SNEGSKA (reference sequence). The CDR3 sequence is CSARDNQGVAQPQHF. CDR3 DNA: TGCAGTGCTAGAGATAATCAGGGGGTGGCTCAGCCCCAGCATTTT.

In this sample, this clonotype turned up many times. This chain joins TRBV6-5 and TRBJ2-7, with a tentative D call TRBD2 (7 bases). The CDR3 runs to 14 residues. V lost 2 bases to trimming and J lost 7 bases, with 15 bases between them. Germline V gives CDR1 MNHEY, CDR2 SVGAGI. As DNA, the CDR3 is TGTGCCAGCAGTTACCTGGGGGGGCGTACGGAGCAGTACTTC. Translated, it gives CASSYLGGRTEQYF.

J is TRBJ2-7 and V is TRBV5-4, with 8 bases that match TRBD2. The CDR3 contains 15 residues. Looked up from germline, CDR1 is SGHNT and CDR2 is YYREEE (reference sequence). V was clipped by 0 bases and J by 6 bases; unmatched bases: 8. Written as DNA, the CDR3 is TGTGCCAGCAGCTTGGCTCCCGAGGGACTAGGCGAGCAGTACTTC. This gives the protein CASSLAPEGLGEQYF. Full variable domain (missing parts from reference TRBV5-4 and TRBJ2-7): ETGVTQSPTHLIKTRGQQVTLRCSSQSGHNTVSWYQQALGQGPQFIFQYYREEENGRGNFPPRFSGLQFPNYSSELNVNALELDDSALYLCASSLAPEGLGEQYFGPGTRLTVT.

This clonotype was detected ten times or more. The chain links TRBV14 to TRBJ2-5; D unresolved. V lost 0 bases and J 5 bases, leaving 10 bases between the germline ends. CDR3 length: 14 residues. In germline, CDR1 is SGHDN, CDR2 FVKESK. The CDR3 reads CASSQEFDGETQYF. The CDR3 bases are TGTGCCAGCAGCCAAGAGTTTGATGGTGAGACCCAGTACTTC.

This clonotype was counted ten times or more. V usage is TRBV7-9 and J usage is TRBJ2-7; 10 bases are a match to TRBD1. Germline V gene sequence: CDR1 SEHNR, CDR2 FQNEAQ (reference sequence). V was clipped by 11 bases and J by 3 bases; unmatched bases: 1. This CDR3 region has 11 residues. The CDR3 loop reads CAWTGGYEQYF. The CDR3 coding sequence is TGTGCCTGGACAGGGGGCTACGAGCAGTACTTC.

The rearrangement joins TRBV7-2 to TRBJ2-3; a possible D gene is TRBD2 (6 bases). Germline V gives CDR1 SGHTA, CDR2 FQGNSA. Trimming cost V 2 bases and J 2 bases, with 14 bases left between them. The CDR3 has 16 amino acids. In DNA, the CDR3 is TGTGCCAGCAGCTTAAGTTGGACGCGGGACACAGATACGCAGTATTTT. Translating gives CASSLSWTRDTDTQYF.

With regard to this clonotype: A read error may explain this, as a much larger clone is one base away. The chain employs TRBV6-2 or TRBV6-3 and TRBJ2-1; 8 bases agree with TRBD2. Germline V gives CDR1 MNHEY, CDR2 SVGEGT. CDR3 size: 14 residues. J gave up 8 bases and V 6 bases, and 9 bases lay outside the gene matches. CDR3 residues: CASRPASGLYEQFF. The DNA for the CDR3 is TGTGCCAGCAGGCCGGCTAGCGGGTTGTATGAGCAGTTCTTC.

The sample holds many counts of this clonotype. The V and J genes are TRBV29-1 and TRBJ2-5; 8 positions agree with TRBD1. The length of the CDR3 is 17 residues. From germline, CDR1 is SQVTM and CDR2 ANQGSEA. Germline trimming cut 0 bases from V and 2 bases from J; bases unmatched to any gene: 11. The CDR3 here is CSVEDWDRMETQETQYF. As DNA, the CDR3 is TGCAGCGTTGAAGATTGGGACAGGATGGAAACTCAAGAGACCCAGTACTTC.

This clonotype was seen repeatedly, ten times or more. V and J are TRBV12-3 or TRBV12-4 and TRBJ2-7; D is possibly TRBD2 (6 bases). With 3 bases removed from V and 7 bases from J, the gap between germline ends came to 10 bases. There are 12 residues in the CDR3. Here the CDR3 DNA reads TGTGCCAGCAGTTTTGGAGGGCTGGAGCAGTACTTC. It specifies CASSFGGLEQYF.

This clonotype was detected ten times or more. This chain joins TRBV12-5 and TRBJ2-3; no clear D. Between the trimmed V and J ends, which lost 0 bases and 0 bases, there was a span of 1 base. CDR1 LGHNT and CDR2 FRNRAP come from the germline V gene. The CDR3 runs 13 residues. CDR3 loop: CASGLVSTDTQYF. DNA for the CDR3: TGTGCTAGTGGTTTGGTAAGCACAGATACGCAGTATTTT.

This clonotype came up many times. CDR3 coding DNA: TGTGCCTGGAGTCCCGGGTGGGGGGCCTATGAGCAGTTCTTC. As protein: CAWSPGWGAYEQFF. The V call is TRBV30, the J call TRBJ2-1; D possibly uses TRBD1 or TRBD2 (6 bases each). Trimming shortened V by 2 bases and J by 8 bases, and 16 bases separated the two germline ends. The CDR3 extends over 14 amino acids. Germline V gene data show CDR1 as GTSNPN and CDR2 as SVGIG (reference sequence).

This clonotype appeared many times. This chain uses TRBV20-1 with TRBJ2-1; 9 bases line up with TRBD2. The CDR3 is made up of 15 amino acids. Germline V lookup: CDR1 DFQATT, CDR2 SNEGSKA (reference sequence). The J segment lost 7 bases and the V segment lost 5 bases, leaving 12 bases of the junction unmatched. This CDR3 reads CSAVPGTSFRNEQFF. The DNA for the CDR3 is TGCAGTGCTGTCCCAGGGACTAGCTTTCGGAATGAGCAGTTCTTC.